These 10 T cell receptor beta chains share one sample of origin, sequenced in a study of T cells in Graves' hyperthyroidism and ophthalmopathy. TCR beta CDR3 regions were amplified from RNA. The TCR CDR3 first-round RT-PCR relied on the HTBI primer set. TCRdb re-called the multiplex PCR reads with MiXCR, one entry per CDR3 protein. The sample contains about 700,000 distinct CDR3 sequences, less than 15% of which appear only once. The sequenced sample consisted of blood. The source of these receptors is a woman younger than 35 with Graves' hyperthyroidism.

This chain links TRBV2 with TRBJ2-5, with D tentatively TRBD1 (6 bases). This CDR3 is built from 15 residues. Trimming left V 8 bases short and J 1 base short, with 17 bases between. Germline V CDR1 and CDR2: SNHLY, FYNNEI. The CDR3 sequence: CASSSPRGSQETQYF. The CDR3 region has the DNA TGTGCCAGCTCCAGCCCCAGGGGAAGCCAAGAGACCCAGTACTTC.

This clonotype was seen a few times. The chain couples TRBV7-3 to TRBJ2-7; tentative D call: TRBD2 (5 bases). This CDR3 spans 13 amino acids. Germline V gene data show CDR1 as SGHTA and CDR2 as FQGTGA. V gave up 1 base and J gave up 6 bases, with 10 bases separating them. This CDR3 is CASSLKAGVEQYF. The CDR3 bases are TGTGCCAGCAGCTTAAAAGCCGGGGTCGAGCAGTACTTC.

This clonotype has a single count. The rearrangement uses TRBV25-1 and TRBJ1-1; D not resolved. V was shortened by 0 bases and J by 10 bases, with 9 bases between the two germline ends. Germline lookup yields CDR1 MGHDK and CDR2 SYGVNS. This CDR3 spans 12 amino acids. The CDR3 DNA reads as TGTGCCAGCAGTGAATACGGAGAAGGAGCTTTCTTT. It is translated as CASSEYGEGAFF.

The V and J genes are TRBV19 and TRBJ2-2; tentatively, D is TRBD2 (6 bases). The V and J ends lost 9 bases and 2 bases respectively, with 16 bases between them. Germline assignment: CDR1 LNHDA and CDR2 SQIVND (reference sequence). This CDR3 has 15 residues. This CDR3 reads CASLPRGLNTGELFF. The CDR3 nucleotides read TGTGCCAGCCTACCGCGGGGATTAAACACCGGGGAGCTGTTTTTT.

This chain joins TRBV29-1 and TRBJ1-1; D remains ambiguous. Germline assignment: CDR1 SQVTM and CDR2 ANQGSEA. The CDR3 has 11 amino acids. V gave up 4 bases and J gave up 7 bases, with 10 bases separating them. The CDR3 sequence is CSVVEDLEAFF. CDR3 sequence (DNA): TGCAGCGTTGTGGAGGACCTTGAAGCTTTCTTT.

The table lists this clonotype with many counts. V and J are TRBV20-1 and TRBJ2-5; TRBD1 or TRBD2 may be the D gene (5 bases each). CDR3 length: 13 residues. Germline loops: CDR1 DFQATT, CDR2 SNEGSKA (reference sequence). Trimming cost V 5 bases and J 2 bases, with 12 bases left between them. The CDR3 here is CSAGDGQQETQYF. In DNA, the CDR3 is TGCAGTGCTGGGGACGGGCAGCAAGAGACCCAGTACTTC.

This clonotype was seen only a few times. The chain links TRBV7-9 to TRBJ1-5, with D maybe TRBD1 (6 bases). Germline values: CDR1 SEHNR, CDR2 FQNEAQ (reference sequence). The CDR3 covers 13 residues. V was trimmed by 5 bases and J by 6 bases, leaving 11 bases between them. In DNA form, the CDR3 reads TGTGCCAGCAGCCGAGGGGGAACTCAGCCCCAGCATTTT. This gives the protein CASSRGGTQPQHF.

This clonotype was recorded a few times. The rearrangement joins TRBV7-2 to TRBJ1-2, with 9 bases that match TRBD1. Trimming at V came to 5 bases and at J to 4 bases, leaving 8 bases not matched to a gene. Germline CDR1 SGHTA, CDR2 FQGNSA. The CDR3 contains 15 residues. CDR3: CASSAPGQGFYGYTF. The CDR3, as DNA: TGTGCCAGCAGCGCCCCGGGACAGGGCTTCTATGGCTACACCTTC.

The rearrangement links TRBV4-1 to TRBJ1-1; maybe TRBD1 (6 bases). The V gene's germline CDR1 is MGHRA and CDR2 YSYEKL. The CDR3 is 20 amino acids. V lost 2 bases and J lost 1, with 26 bases in between. In DNA, the CDR3 is TGCGCCAGCAGCCAAAATAGCTTTTCGGACAGTCGATTAAAGAACACTGAAGCTTTCTTT. It is translated as CASSQNSFSDSRLKNTEAFF.

This clonotype was recorded many times. CDR3 in DNA: TGTGCCAGCAGTGCGGTATTCTCCCCCCATGGCTACACCTTC. Amino acid sequence: CASSAVFSPHGYTF. J is TRBJ1-2 and V is TRBV2; D unresolved. Trimming shortened V by 4 bases and J by 6 bases, and 15 bases separated the two germline ends. The CDR3 has 14 residues. Germline assignment: CDR1 SNHLY and CDR2 FYNNEI.